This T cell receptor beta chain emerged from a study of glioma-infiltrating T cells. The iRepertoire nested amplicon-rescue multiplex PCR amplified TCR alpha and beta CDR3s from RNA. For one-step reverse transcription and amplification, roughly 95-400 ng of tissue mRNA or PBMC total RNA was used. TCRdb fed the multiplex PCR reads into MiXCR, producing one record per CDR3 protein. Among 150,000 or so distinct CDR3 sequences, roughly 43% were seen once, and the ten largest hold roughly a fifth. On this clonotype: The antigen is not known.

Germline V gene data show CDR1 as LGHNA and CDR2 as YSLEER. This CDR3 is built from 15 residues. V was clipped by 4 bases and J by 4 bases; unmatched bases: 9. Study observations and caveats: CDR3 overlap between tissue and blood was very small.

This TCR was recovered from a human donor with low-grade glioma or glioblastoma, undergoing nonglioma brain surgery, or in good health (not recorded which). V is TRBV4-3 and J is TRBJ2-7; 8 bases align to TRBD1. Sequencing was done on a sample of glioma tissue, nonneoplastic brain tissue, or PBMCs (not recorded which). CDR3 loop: CASSRTPGGGYEQYF. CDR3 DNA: TGCGCCAGCAGCCGGACCCCAGGGGGCGGGTACGAGCAGTACTTC.